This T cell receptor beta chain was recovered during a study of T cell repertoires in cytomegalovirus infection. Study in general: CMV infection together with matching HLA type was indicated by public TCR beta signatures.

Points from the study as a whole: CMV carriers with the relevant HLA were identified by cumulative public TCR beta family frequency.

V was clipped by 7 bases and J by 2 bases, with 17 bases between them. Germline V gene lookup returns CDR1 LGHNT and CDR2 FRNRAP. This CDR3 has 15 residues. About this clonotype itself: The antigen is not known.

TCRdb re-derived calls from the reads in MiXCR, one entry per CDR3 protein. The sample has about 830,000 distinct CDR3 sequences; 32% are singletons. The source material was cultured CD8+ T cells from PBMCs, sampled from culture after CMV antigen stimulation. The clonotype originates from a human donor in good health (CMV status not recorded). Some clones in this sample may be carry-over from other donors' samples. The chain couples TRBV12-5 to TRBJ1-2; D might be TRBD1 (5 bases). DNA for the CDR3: TGTGCTAGTGCCCCGCCGGGACGGAGAAACTATGGCTACACCTTC. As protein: CASAPPGRRNYGYTF.